Described below is a single TCR beta chain sequence and its context. Antigen: not known. These data belong to a study of T cell repertoires in cytomegalovirus infection. CDR1 is LGHNA, CDR2 YSLEER, per germline. Trimming took 4 bases from V and 4 from J, leaving 13 bases between them. The CDR3 totals 15 residues. One entry per CDR3 protein, called by TCRdb with MiXCR from the reads. The data contain 450,000 to 600,000 distinct CDR3 sequences, approximately 40% of them singletons. The rearrangement links TRBV4-3 to TRBJ1-4; D may be TRBD1 (5 bases). Sequenced material: cultured PBMCs, taken from culture after CMV antigen stimulation. This clonotype originated in a human donor in good health (CMV status not recorded). Some clones in this sample may be carry-over from other donors' samples. The CDR3 coding sequence is TGCGCCAGCAGCCGCGATCTTGGGGGTAATGAAAAACTGTTTTTT. Protein sequence: CASSRDLGGNEKLFF.